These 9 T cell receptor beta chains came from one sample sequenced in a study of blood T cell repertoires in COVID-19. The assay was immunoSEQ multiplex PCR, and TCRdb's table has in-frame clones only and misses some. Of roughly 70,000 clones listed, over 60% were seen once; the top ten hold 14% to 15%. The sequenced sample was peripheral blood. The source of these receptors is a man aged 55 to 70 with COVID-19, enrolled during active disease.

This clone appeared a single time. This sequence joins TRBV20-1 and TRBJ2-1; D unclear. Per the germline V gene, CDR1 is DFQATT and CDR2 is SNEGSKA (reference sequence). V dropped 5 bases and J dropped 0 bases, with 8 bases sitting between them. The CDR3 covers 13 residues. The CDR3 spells CSAGVSSYNEQFF. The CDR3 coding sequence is TGCAGTGCTGGTGTCAGCTCCTACAATGAGCAGTTCTTC.

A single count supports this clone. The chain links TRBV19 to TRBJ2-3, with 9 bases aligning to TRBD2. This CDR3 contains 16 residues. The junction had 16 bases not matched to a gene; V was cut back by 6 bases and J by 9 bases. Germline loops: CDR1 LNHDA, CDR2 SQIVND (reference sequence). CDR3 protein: CASSQSGLALQGTQYF. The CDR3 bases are TGTGCCAGTAGCCAATCGGGACTAGCCCTTCAGGGGACGCAGTATTTT.

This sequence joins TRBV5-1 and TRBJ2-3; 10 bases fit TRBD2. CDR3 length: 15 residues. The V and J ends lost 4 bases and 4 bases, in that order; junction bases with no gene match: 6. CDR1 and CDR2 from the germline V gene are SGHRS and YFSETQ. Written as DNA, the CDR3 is TGCGCCAGCAGCCCAGGAGCGGGAGGGGCAGATACGCAGTATTTT. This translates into CASSPGAGGADTQYF.

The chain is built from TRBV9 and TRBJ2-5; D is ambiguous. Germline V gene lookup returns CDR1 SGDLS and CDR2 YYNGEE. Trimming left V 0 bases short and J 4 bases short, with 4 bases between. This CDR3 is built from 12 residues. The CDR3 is CASSVAGETQYF. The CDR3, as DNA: TGTGCCAGCAGCGTAGCGGGAGAGACCCAGTACTTC.

In nucleotides, the CDR3 is TGCGCCAGCAGCTTAACGTCAGCGGCGAACACTGAAGCTTTCTTT. This translates into CASSLTSAANTEAFF. The rearrangement links TRBV5-1 to TRBJ1-1, with no clear D. V gave up 2 bases and J gave up 1 base, with 12 bases separating them. Germline V lookup: CDR1 SGHRS, CDR2 YFSETQ. The CDR3 has 15 amino acids.

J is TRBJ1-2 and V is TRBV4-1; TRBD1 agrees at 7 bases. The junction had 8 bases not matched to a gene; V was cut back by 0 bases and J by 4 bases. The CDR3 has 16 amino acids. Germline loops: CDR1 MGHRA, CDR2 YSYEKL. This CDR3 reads CASSQDIQGGVYGYTF. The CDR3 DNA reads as TGCGCCAGCAGCCAAGATATCCAGGGGGGTGTCTATGGCTACACCTTC.

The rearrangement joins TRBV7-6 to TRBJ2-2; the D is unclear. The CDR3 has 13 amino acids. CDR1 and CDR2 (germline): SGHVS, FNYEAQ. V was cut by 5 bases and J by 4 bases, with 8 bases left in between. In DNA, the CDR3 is TGTGCCAGCAGCAGAGTTCTCACCGGGGAGCTGTTTTTT. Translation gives CASSRVLTGELFF.

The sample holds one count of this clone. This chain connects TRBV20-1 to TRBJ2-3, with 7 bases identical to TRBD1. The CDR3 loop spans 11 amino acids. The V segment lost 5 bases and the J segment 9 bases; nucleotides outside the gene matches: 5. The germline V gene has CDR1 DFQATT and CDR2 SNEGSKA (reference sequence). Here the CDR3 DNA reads TGCAGTGCTCAGGGACAGAGCACGCAGTATTTT. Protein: CSAQGQSTQYF.

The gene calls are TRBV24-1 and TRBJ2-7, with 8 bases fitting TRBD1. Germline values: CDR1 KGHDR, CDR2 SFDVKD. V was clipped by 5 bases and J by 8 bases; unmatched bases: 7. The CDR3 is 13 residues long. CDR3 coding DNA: TGTGCCACCAGTGCCGTAAGACAGGGGAAGCAGTACTTC. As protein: CATSAVRQGKQYF.